Presented here are 22 T cell receptor beta chains from one specimen sequenced in a study of CD8+ T cells in alopecia areata. RNA was isolated and reverse transcribed to cDNA, the sequencing template. Libraries were prepared by immunoSEQ multiplex PCR; TCRdb keeps only in-frame clonotypes and omits some of them. This repertoire holds about 4,000 clones, and none appear only once. On the basis of CD4, CD8alpha, NKG2D, NKG2ACE and other markers, pooled cutaneous lymph node cells were sorted. Sequenced input: CD8+ T cells sorted from a lymph node. The origin of the receptors is a C3H/HeJ mouse with alopecia areata. The MHC haplotype of the strain is H2-k.

This clone has ten or more counts. Mouse names are used for the genes. The read halts 4 residues ahead of the CDR3 end, with the missing end drawn from the germline J gene. The chain couples TRBV13-3 to TRBJ2-5; TRBD2 matches at 14 bases. The germline gives CDR1 NNHDY, CDR2 SYVADS. The junction had 3 bases not matched to a gene; V was cut back by 3 bases and J by 3 bases. The CDR3 totals 16 residues. The sequenced CDR3 bases are TGTGCCAGCAGTGGGGACTGGGGGGGCCGGCAAGAC. Translation gives CASSGDWGGRQD. The CDR3 reads in full as CASSGDWGGRQDTQYF.

This clone was counted many times. Gene names are the mouse ones. The read halts 4 residues ahead of the CDR3 end, with the missing end drawn from the germline J gene. V gene TRBV13-2 combines with J gene TRBJ2-1, with 12 bases aligning to TRBD2. The CDR3 loop spans 16 amino acids. V lost 2 bases to trimming and J lost 1 base; unmatched junction nucleotides: 1. The V gene's germline CDR1 is NNHNN and CDR2 SYGAGS (reference sequence). The CDR3: CASGEGTGGNYAEQFF. The covered CDR3 bases are TGTGCCAGCGGTGAGGGGACTGGGGGGAACTATGCT.

This clone has a count of ten or more. Germline and genes: mouse. The CDR3 DNA, read in part, is TGTGCCAGCAGTCCTCCGGGACTGGGGTAT. Encoded protein: CASSPPGLGY. The full-length CDR3 reads as CASSPPGLGYEQYF. V and J are TRBV13-3 and TRBJ2-7; TRBD2 matches at 10 bases. The read is 4 residues too short to cover the CDR3 end, so that end is filled in from the germline J gene. The CDR3 loop spans 14 amino acids. Germline V gives CDR1 NNHDY, CDR2 SYVADS.

By share of the sample, this clone is medium-sized. The genes and germline here are from mouse. The CDR3 extends 4 residues past the end of the read, so its final part is completed from the germline J gene. The chain has TRBV17 and TRBJ2-2, with TRBD2 identical over 11 bases. The CDR3 runs to 16 residues. Germline V lookup: CDR1 MNHDT, CDR2 YYDKIL. J lost 2 bases, V lost 1 base, and 0 bases had no gene match. The CDR3 sequence: CASSRGDWGNTGQLYF. Incomplete CDR3 DNA: TGTGCTAGCAGTAGAGGGGACTGGGGGAACACCGGG. The full variable domain, its missing parts supplied by reference TRBV17 and TRBJ2-2, is DTTVKQNPRYKLARVGKPVNLICSQTMNHDTMYWYQKKPNQAPKLLLFYYDKILNREADTFEKFQSSRPNNSFCSLYIGSAGLEYSAMYLCASSRGDWGNTGQLYFGEGSKLTVL.

By share, this clone ranks as medium-sized. Germline and genes: mouse. The CDR3 end is not reached by the read, which stops 4 residues before it; the germline J gene fills it in. The chain has TRBV29 and TRBJ2-3; 11 bases are shared with TRBD1. V lost 2 bases and J lost 3; bases outside the gene matches: 1. This CDR3 has 15 amino acids. Germline CDR1 MSHET, CDR2 SYDVDS. Incomplete CDR3 DNA: TGTGCTAGCAGTTTAGGGGACAGGGGGGCAGAA. Translation gives CASSLGDRGAE. The full CDR3 protein is CASSLGDRGAETLYF.

This clone was detected many times. Genes and germline come from the mouse. The observed sequence ends 4 residues before the CDR3 terminus, with the missing tail filled in from the germline J gene. This chain uses TRBV5 with TRBJ2-7; D is unresolved. V was pared by 0 bases and J by 0 bases, with 12 bases between. This CDR3 contains 16 residues. Germline loops: CDR1 LGHNA, CDR2 YNLKQL (reference sequence). CDR3 sequence: CASSQDLPRSSYEQYF. Partial CDR3 DNA: TGTGCCAGCAGCCAAGATCTTCCCAGGAGCTCCTAT.

By proportion, this clone is medium-sized (0.01 to 0.1%). The germline and genes are mouse ones. The read terminates 4 residues before the CDR3 end, so the remaining end is supplied by the germline J gene. The chain uses TRBV19 and TRBJ2-7; D might be TRBD2 (7 bases). Germline V gene sequence: CDR1 FNHDT, CDR2 SITEND (reference sequence). The ends were cut back, 6 bases at V and 0 bases at J, with 10 bases in the middle. The CDR3 runs to 13 residues. Partial CDR3 DNA: TGTGCCAGCACGGGGGGCAGCTCCTAT. Encoded protein: CASTGGSSY. Given in full, the CDR3 is CASTGGSSYEQYF. The complete variable domain, with remaining parts taken from reference TRBV19 and TRBJ2-7, reads GGIITQTPKFLIGQEGQKLTLKCQQNFNHDTMYWYRQDSGKGLRLIYYSITENDLQKGDLSEGYDASREKKSSFSLTVTSAQKNEMAVFLCASTGGSSYEQYFGPGTRLTVL.

This clone was detected many times. Gene names follow the mouse nomenclature. Read sequence stops 4 residues before the CDR3 end, and the germline J gene provides the missing end. The V and J genes are TRBV13-3 and TRBJ2-2, with a weak D call TRBD1 (6 bases). Germline values: CDR1 NNHDY, CDR2 SYVADS. V gave up 0 bases and J gave up 0 bases, with 9 bases separating them. The CDR3 length is 16 residues. CDR3 region: CASSDAGASNTGQLYF. The sequenced CDR3 bases are TGTGCCAGCAGTGATGCAGGGGCCTCAAACACCGGG.

There are many counts of this clone. Gene and germline names: mouse. The missing CDR3 end, 4 residues past where the read stops, is filled in from the germline J gene. The chain combines TRBV5 with TRBJ2-7; TRBD2 aligns across 7 bases. Germline lookup yields CDR1 LGHNA and CDR2 YNLKQL (reference sequence). With 1 base clipped from V and 2 bases from J, the junction kept 2 bases outside the gene matches. The CDR3 runs 14 residues. The DNA read from the CDR3 is TGTGCCAGCAGCCAAGGGCTGGGGGCCTAT. Its translation: CASSQGLGAY. The CDR3 reads in full as CASSQGLGAYEQYF.

This clone was picked up many times. Genes and germline come from the mouse. The read ends 4 residues before the CDR3 terminus; that terminus is restored from the germline J gene. V and J are TRBV13-3 and TRBJ2-4; D is unresolved. Germline assignment: CDR1 NNHDY and CDR2 SYVADS. The germline V and J ends were trimmed by 2 bases and 2 bases, with 3 bases remaining between them. The CDR3 has 12 amino acids. The CDR3 DNA, read in part, is TGTGCCAGCAGTGACAATCAAAAC. This codes for CASSDNQN. The CDR3, in full, reads CASSDNQNTLYF. The full variable domain, rest sourced from reference TRBV13-3 and TRBJ2-4, is EAAVTQSPRSKVAVTGGKVTLSCHQTNNHDYMYWYRQDTGHGLRLIHYSYVADSTEKGDIPDGYKASRPSQENFSLILELASLSQTAVYFCASSDNQNTLYFGAGTRLSVL.

In this sample, this clone turned up a few times. Gene and germline names: mouse. The read finishes 4 residues shy of the CDR3 end, and the germline J gene is used to complete it. The chain has TRBV13-1 and TRBJ2-7, with 7 bases matching TRBD1. CDR1 is NSHNY and CDR2 is SYGAGN in the germline V gene. This CDR3 comprises 12 residues. The CDR3 spells CASSGRGYEQYF. The covered CDR3 bases are TGTGCCAGCAGTGGCAGGGGGTAT.

Comment on this clone: Genes and germline are mouse. The CDR3 is cut off 4 residues early in the read; its end comes from the germline J gene. The V and J genes are TRBV19 and TRBJ2-1, with 7 bases lining up with TRBD2. Germline V gives CDR1 FNHDT, CDR2 SITEND (reference sequence). The CDR3 spans 15 residues. V trimming: 3 bases; J trimming: 3 bases; junction bases outside the gene matches: 6. CDR3: CASSRAGGFYAEQFF. The part of the CDR3 DNA that was read is TGTGCCAGCAGTAGAGCGGGGGGGTTCTATGCT.

Within the sample, this clone is medium-sized. These gene names are mouse names. The sequenced fragment ends 4 residues before the CDR3 boundary, so the rest is inferred from the germline J gene. The J gene is TRBJ2-7, the V gene TRBV13-3; 7 nucleotides match TRBD1. The CDR3 covers 14 residues. V gave up 5 bases and J gave up 0 bases; unmatched junction bases: 5. Germline V gene lookup returns CDR1 NNHDY and CDR2 SYVADS. The DNA read from the CDR3 is TGTGCCAGCAGCCTCCGGGACAGCTCCTAT. Protein product: CASSLRDSSY. The entire CDR3 protein is CASSLRDSSYEQYF.

Relative to its sample, this clone is medium-sized. Gene labels here are mouse ones. Read sequence stops 4 residues before the CDR3 end, and the germline J gene provides the missing end. The rearrangement links TRBV13-3 to TRBJ2-1; TRBD1 is a possible D gene (7 bases). V was pared by 6 bases and J by 0 bases, with 10 bases between. The CDR3 loop spans 14 amino acids. Per germline, CDR1 NNHDY and CDR2 SYVADS. The CDR3 sequence: CASNQGGNYAEQFF. The part of the CDR3 DNA that was read is TGTGCCAGCAATCAGGGGGGTAACTATGCT.

By frequency in the sample, this clone is medium-sized (0.01 to 0.1%). Germline and genes: mouse. The sequenced fragment ends 4 residues before the CDR3 boundary, so the rest is inferred from the germline J gene. This rearrangement joins TRBV13-1 to TRBJ1-1; TRBD1 might be the D (6 bases). The V and J ends lost 2 bases and 1 base respectively, with 9 bases between them. The CDR3 extends over 14 amino acids. Germline lookup yields CDR1 NSHNY and CDR2 SYGAGN. Here the CDR3 reads CASSEARGNTEVFF. CDR3 DNA (partial): TGTGCCAGCAGTGAGGCCAGGGGGAACACA.

This clone occurred many times. Mouse germline and gene names are used. CDR3 DNA, as far as it was read: TGTGCCAGCAGTATAAACACTGCAAACACA. This sequence encodes CASSINTANT. The whole CDR3 region reads CASSINTANTEVFF. The chain joins TRBV19 to TRBJ1-1; D is ambiguous. The read finishes 4 residues shy of the CDR3 end, and the germline J gene is used to complete it. The V end lost 1 base, the J end lost 0 bases, and 7 bases lay between the germline ends. The CDR3 runs to 14 residues. The V gene's germline CDR1 is FNHDT and CDR2 SITEND (reference sequence). The full variable domain, with the rest looked up from reference TRBV19 and TRBJ1-1, is GGIITQTPKFLIGQEGQKLTLKCQQNFNHDTMYWYRQDSGKGLRLIYYSITENDLQKGDLSEGYDASREKKSSFSLTVTSAQKNEMAVFLCASSINTANTEVFFGKGTRLTVV.

At least ten counts were recorded for this clone. Gene labels here are mouse ones. The CDR3 extends 4 residues past the end of the read, so its final part is completed from the germline J gene. The J gene is TRBJ2-7, the V gene TRBV19; TRBD2 matches 9 bases. From germline, CDR1 is FNHDT and CDR2 SITEND (reference sequence). This CDR3 is built from 14 residues. The CDR3 region is CASSPTGGLYEQYF. The sequenced CDR3 bases are TGTGCCAGCAGCCCGACTGGGGGCCTATAT.

For this clone: A single base is all that separates this from a far larger clone, so a read error is likely. Mouse gene names and germline throughout. Read coverage stops 4 residues before the CDR3 terminus; the germline J gene supplies the remainder. This same CDR3 is encoded by further DNA sequences in the sample. The chain has TRBV29 and TRBJ1-1; perhaps TRBD1 as D (5 bases). CDR3 length: 14 amino acids. Germline CDR1 and CDR2: MSHET and SYDVDS. The CDR3: CASSEGLGGREVFF. The DNA read from the CDR3 is TGTGCTAGCAGTGAGGGACTGGGGGGGAGA.

This clone was observed a handful of times. Genes and germline come from the mouse. Partial CDR3 DNA: TGTGCCTGGAGTCTACAGGGGGGAAACACA. Translating it yields CAWSLQGGNT. In full, the CDR3 is CAWSLQGGNTEVFF. The rearrangement links TRBV31 to TRBJ1-1, with 8 nucleotides matching TRBD1. The read ends 4 residues before the CDR3 terminus; that terminus is restored from the germline J gene. CDR1 and CDR2 (germline): GKSSPN, SITVG. V trimming: 0 bases; J trimming: 1 base; junction bases outside the gene matches: 1. This CDR3 has 14 residues.

Remarks on this clone: Gene names and germline refer to mouse. The CDR3 end falls 4 residues outside the read, so it is completed with the germline J gene. The V call is TRBV13-3, the J call TRBJ1-1; D ambiguous. Germline V gene sequence: CDR1 NNHDY, CDR2 SYVADS. The CDR3 runs to 11 residues. V shed 8 bases and J shed 0 bases, with 5 bases lying between them. The sequenced CDR3 bases are TGTGCCAGGACATCAAACACA. Protein product: CARTSNT. The full CDR3 protein is CARTSNTEVFF.

Judged by abundance, this clone is medium-sized. Gene names and germline match the mouse. The CDR3 end lies 4 residues beyond the end of the read and is filled in from the germline J gene. V usage is TRBV5 and J usage is TRBJ2-7, with D possibly TRBD1 on 6 matching bases. Germline values: CDR1 LGHNA, CDR2 YNLKQL (reference sequence). The CDR3 spans 13 residues. The sequenced part of the CDR3 DNA is TGTGCCAGCAGCCGACCGGGACAATAT. Translated, it gives CASSRPGQY. The entire CDR3 protein reads CASSRPGQYEQYF.

This clone has ten or more counts. Mouse germline and gene names are used. The CDR3 end lies 4 residues beyond the end of the read and is filled in from the germline J gene. V usage is TRBV13-3 and J usage is TRBJ1-1; maybe TRBD1 (5 bases). Germline V gene data show CDR1 as NNHDY and CDR2 as SYVADS. V lost 9 bases to trimming and J lost 1 base, with 10 bases between them. This CDR3 has 12 residues. The sequenced CDR3 bases are TGTGCCACAAATCAGGGGAACACA. This translates into CATNQGNT. The CDR3, in full, reads CATNQGNTEVFF.